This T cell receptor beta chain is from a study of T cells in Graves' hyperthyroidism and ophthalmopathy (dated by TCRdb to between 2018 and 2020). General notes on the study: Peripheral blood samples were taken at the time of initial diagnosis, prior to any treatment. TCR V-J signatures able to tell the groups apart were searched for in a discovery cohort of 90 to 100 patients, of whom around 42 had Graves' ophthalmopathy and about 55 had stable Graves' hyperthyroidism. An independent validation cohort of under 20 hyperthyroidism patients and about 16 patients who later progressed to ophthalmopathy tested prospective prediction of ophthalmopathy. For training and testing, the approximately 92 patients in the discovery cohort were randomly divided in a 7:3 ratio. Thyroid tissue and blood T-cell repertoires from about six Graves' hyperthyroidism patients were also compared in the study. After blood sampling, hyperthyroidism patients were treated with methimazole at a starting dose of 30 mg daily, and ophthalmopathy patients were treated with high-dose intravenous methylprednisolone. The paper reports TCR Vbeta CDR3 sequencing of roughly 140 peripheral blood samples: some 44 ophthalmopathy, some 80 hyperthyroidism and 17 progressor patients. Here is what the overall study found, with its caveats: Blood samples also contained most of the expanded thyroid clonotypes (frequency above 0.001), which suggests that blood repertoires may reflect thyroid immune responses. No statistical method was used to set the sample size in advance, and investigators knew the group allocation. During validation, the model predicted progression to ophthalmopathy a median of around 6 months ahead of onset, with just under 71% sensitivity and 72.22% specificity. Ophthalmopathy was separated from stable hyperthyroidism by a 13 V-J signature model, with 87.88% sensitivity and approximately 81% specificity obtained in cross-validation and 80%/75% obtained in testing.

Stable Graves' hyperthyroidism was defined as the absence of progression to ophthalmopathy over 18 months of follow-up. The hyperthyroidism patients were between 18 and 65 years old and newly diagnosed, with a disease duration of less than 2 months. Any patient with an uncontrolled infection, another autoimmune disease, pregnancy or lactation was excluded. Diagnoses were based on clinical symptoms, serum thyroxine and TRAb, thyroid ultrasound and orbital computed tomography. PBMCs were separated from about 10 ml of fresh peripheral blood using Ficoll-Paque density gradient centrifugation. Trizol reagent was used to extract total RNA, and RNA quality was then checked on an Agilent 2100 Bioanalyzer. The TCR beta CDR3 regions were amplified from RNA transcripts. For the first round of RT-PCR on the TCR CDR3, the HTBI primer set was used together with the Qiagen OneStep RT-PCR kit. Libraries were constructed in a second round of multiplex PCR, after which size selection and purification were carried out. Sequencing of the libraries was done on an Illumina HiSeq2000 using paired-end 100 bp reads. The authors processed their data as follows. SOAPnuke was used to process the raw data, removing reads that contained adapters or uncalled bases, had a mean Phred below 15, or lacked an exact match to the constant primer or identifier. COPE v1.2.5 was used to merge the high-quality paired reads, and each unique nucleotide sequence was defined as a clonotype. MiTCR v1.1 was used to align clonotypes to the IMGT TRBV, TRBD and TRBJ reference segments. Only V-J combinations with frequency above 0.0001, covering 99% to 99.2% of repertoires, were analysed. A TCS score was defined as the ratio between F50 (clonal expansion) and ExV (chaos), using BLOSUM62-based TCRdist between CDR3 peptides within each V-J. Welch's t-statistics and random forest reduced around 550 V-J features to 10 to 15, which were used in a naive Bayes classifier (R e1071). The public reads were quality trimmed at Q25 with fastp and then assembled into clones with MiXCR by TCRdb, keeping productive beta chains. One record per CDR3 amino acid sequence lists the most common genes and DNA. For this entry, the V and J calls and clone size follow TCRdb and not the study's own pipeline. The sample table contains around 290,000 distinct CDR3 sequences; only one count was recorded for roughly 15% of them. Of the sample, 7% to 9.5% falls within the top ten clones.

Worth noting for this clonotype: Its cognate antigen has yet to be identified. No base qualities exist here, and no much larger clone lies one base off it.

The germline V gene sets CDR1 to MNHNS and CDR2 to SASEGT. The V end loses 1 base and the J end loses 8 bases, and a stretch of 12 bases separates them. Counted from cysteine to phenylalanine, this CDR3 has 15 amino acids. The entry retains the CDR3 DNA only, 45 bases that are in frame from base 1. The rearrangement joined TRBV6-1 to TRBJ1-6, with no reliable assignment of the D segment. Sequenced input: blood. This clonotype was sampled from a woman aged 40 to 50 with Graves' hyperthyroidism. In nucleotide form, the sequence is TGTGCCAGCAGTGAAGAGGACCGCACCGATTCACCCCTCCACTTT. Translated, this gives CASSEEDRTDSPLHF.